Listed below are T cell receptor beta chains from one sample, sequenced in a study of T cell responses to AZD1222 COVID-19 vaccine. Assay used: immunoSEQ multiplex PCR; TCRdb lists only in-frame clones, some missing. The table has about 85,000 clones, 88% seen once. Sequencing was performed on peripheral blood, taken on day 0 of AZD1222 vaccination. These receptors were obtained from an adult in good health. Each CDR3 is given with its conserved first and last residue. The D gene is left open where the match is weak. Clone size is shown for a subset of rows, as once, few, many or a class of expanded clone.

>TRBV19|NA|TRBJ1-2|NA
TGTGCCACCCAACCTGGGGGGGCATATGGCTACACCTTC
CATQPGGAYGYTF
>TRBV13|NA|TRBJ1-3|NA
TGTGCCAGCAGCCTAACCAGCGGAAACACCATATATTTT
CASSLTSGNTIYF
>TRBV2|NA|TRBJ1-2|NA
TGTGCCAGCAGCGCCAGGGGAGAGGGGTATGGCTACACCTTC
CASSARGEGYGYTF
>TRBV10-3|TRBD1|TRBJ2-6|NA
TGTGCCATCAGTAACCGGGACAGGGTGTTCGGGGCCAACGTCCTGACTTTC
CAISNRDRVFGANVLTF
>TRBV19|TRBD1|TRBJ1-2|NA
TGTGCCAGTAGTATAGTCCTAGGACAGGCCGCAAGTGGCTACACCTTC
CASSIVLGQAASGYTF
>TRBV7-9|NA|TRBJ1-5|NA
TGTGCCAGCACCCTAGGAAGCAATCAGCCCCAGCATTTT
CASTLGSNQPQHF
>TRBV28|NA|TRBJ1-3|NA
TGTGCCAGCATGATGGGGCTCTCTGGAAACACCATATATTTT
CASMMGLSGNTIYF
>TRBV2|TRBD1|TRBJ2-2|once
TGTGCCAGCACCGGGACAGCTTTTACCGGGGAGCTGTTTTTT
CASTGTAFTGELFF
>TRBV6-2/TRBV6-3|NA|TRBJ1-4|NA
TGTGCCAGCAGTTGGACGGAGGAAAATGAAAAACTGTTTTTT
CASSWTEENEKLFF
>TRBV5-5|TRBD1|TRBJ1-1|NA
TGTGCCAGCAGCCCCGGGGACAGGGGGGAGAGTTTCTTT
CASSPGDRGESFF
>TRBV9|NA|TRBJ1-4|NA
TGTGCCAGCAGCCCATCCGGGACACTTAATGAAAAACTGTTTTTT
CASSPSGTLNEKLFF
>TRBV30|TRBD1|TRBJ2-1|NA
TGTGCCTGGACTCGGGACAGGGCGGGTGAGCAGTTCTTC
CAWTRDRAGEQFF
>TRBV6-5|TRBD1|TRBJ2-2|NA
TGTGCCAGCAGTTCGAGACGGACAGGGATGCACGGGGAGCTGTTTTTT
CASSSRRTGMHGELFF
>TRBV7-2|NA|TRBJ1-2|NA
TGTGCCAGCAGCTCTGGGGGACGGCTATATGGCTACACCTTC
CASSSGGRLYGYTF
>TRBV19|NA|TRBJ1-5|NA
TGTGCCAGTTGGGGGGGGCTGAGTAGCAATCAGCCCCAGCATTTT
CASWGGLSSNQPQHF
>TRBV10-3|NA|TRBJ1-3|NA
TGTGCCATCGTGGGGTCGGGGGACACCATATATTTT
CAIVGSGDTIYF
>TRBV27|NA|TRBJ2-7|NA
TGTGCCAGCAGTTTACGGGGCGGGGGCGCCTCCTACGAGCAGTACTTC
CASSLRGGGASYEQYF